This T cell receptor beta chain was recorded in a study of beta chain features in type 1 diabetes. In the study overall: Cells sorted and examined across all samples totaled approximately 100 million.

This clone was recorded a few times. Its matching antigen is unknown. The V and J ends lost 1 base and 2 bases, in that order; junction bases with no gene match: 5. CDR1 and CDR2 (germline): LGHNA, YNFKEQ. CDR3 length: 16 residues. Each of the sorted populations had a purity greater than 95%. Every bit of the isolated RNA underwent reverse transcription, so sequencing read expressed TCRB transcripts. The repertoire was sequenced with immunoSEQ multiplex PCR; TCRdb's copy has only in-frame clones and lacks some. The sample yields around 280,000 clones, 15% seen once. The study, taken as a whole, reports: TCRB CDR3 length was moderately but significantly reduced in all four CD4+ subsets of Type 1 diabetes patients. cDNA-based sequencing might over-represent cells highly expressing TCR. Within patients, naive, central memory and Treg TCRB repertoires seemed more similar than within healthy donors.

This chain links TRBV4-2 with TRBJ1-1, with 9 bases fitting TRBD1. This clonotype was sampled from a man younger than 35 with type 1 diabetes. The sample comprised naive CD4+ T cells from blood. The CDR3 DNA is TGTGCCAGCAGCCAAGCGGGGGACAGGGCTAACACTGAAGCTTTCTTT. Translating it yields CASSQAGDRANTEAFF.